The sequence of this TCR beta chain was determined in a study of radiation and T cells in renal cell carcinoma. Germline V gene lookup returns CDR1 MGHRA and CDR2 YSYEKL. Trimming removed 2 bases at V and 8 bases at J, with 12 bases between. The CDR3 contains 13 residues. As to time point: blood 4 weeks post-SBRT, at nephrectomy. This sample's treatment: 15 Gy SBRT to primary tumor, nephrectomy 4 weeks later. Some clones are missing from TCRdb's copy, which holds only in-frame ones; the method was immunoSEQ multiplex PCR. There are tens of thousands of clones in the sample; approximately 84% occur only once, and 30% to 35% lies in the top ten.

The sequenced sample was blood, obtained from a patient whose treatment included radiotherapy and nephrectomy. The V call is TRBV4-1, the J call TRBJ1-2; possible D gene TRBD1, 6 bases. The TCR sequence derives from a man aged 60-69 years with renal cell carcinoma. This chain's CDR3 is CASSQPGVYGYTF. DNA for the CDR3: TGCGCCAGCAGCCAACCAGGGGTCTACGGCTACACCTTC.